This is a list of T cell receptor beta chains from one sample in a study of T cell repertoires in cytomegalovirus infection. Each CDR3 protein gets one entry after TCRdb re-called the reads with MiXCR. The sample has more than 150,000 distinct CDR3 sequences; roughly 19% are singletons. The sequenced sample consisted of PBMCs. The receptor source for this set is a human donor in good health (CMV status not recorded). Some clones in this sample may be carry-over from other donors' samples. The CDR3 runs from the conserved cysteine through the conserved F or W. D genes are given only for firm matches. Clone size is stated in some rows and not others, as once, few, many or a class when expanded.

D gene	V gene	J gene	clone size	CDR3 DNA	CDR3 protein
TRBD1	TRBV20-1	TRBJ2-5	many	TGCAGTGCTCCGACAGGGGGGCAAGAGACCCAGTACTTC	CSAPTGGQETQYF
NA	TRBV6-6	TRBJ1-5	NA	TGTGCCAGCAGTTACACCCCAGAAAATCAGCCCCAGCATTTT	CASSYTPENQPQHF
TRBD1	TRBV14	TRBJ2-5	NA	TGTGCCAGCAGCCAAGATAAGGGACAGAAAACCCAAGAGACCCAGTACTTC	CASSQDKGQKTQETQYF
NA	TRBV5-4	TRBJ1-2	NA	TGTGCCAGCAGCTTGAGGAGGGAACAGAACGCATACTATGGCTACACCTTC	CASSLRREQNAYYGYTF
NA	TRBV4-3	TRBJ2-7	many	TGCGCCAGCAGCCAAGATGGAATCGTTTCAAGCGAGCAGTACTTC	CASSQDGIVSSEQYF
TRBD1	TRBV7-2	TRBJ2-5	many	TGTGCCAGCAGCCAGGGGGCAGGACGAATTCAAGAGACCCAGTACTTC	CASSQGAGRIQETQYF
TRBD2	TRBV28	TRBJ2-3	NA	TGTGCCAGCAGTTTATACGCTAGCGGGAAAGGGACAGATACGCAGTATTTT	CASSLYASGKGTDTQYF
TRBD2	TRBV28	TRBJ2-3	few	TGTGCCAGCAGTTTAGGGGGACTAGCGGGAGGGGTGGTGGATACGCAGTATTTT	CASSLGGLAGGVVDTQYF
NA	TRBV7-3	TRBJ2-1	many	TGTGCCAGCAGCTTAGTCTCTGGCAGGGATGTCAATGAGCAGTTCTTC	CASSLVSGRDVNEQFF
NA	TRBV12-3/TRBV12-4	TRBJ1-2	NA	TGTGCCAGCAGGTTAGGGGGGGACTATGGCTACACCTTC	CASRLGGDYGYTF
NA	TRBV19	TRBJ1-5	NA	TGTGCCAGTAACGAAAGCAATCAGCCCCAGCATTTT	CASNESNQPQHF
TRBD2	TRBV28	TRBJ2-7	NA	TGTGCCAGCACCTCTAGCGGGAGGGCCTACGAGCAGTACTTC	CASTSSGRAYEQYF
NA	TRBV7-2	TRBJ2-1	NA	TGTGCCAGCAGCCGAAGCGCGGGCTACAATGAGCAGTTCTTC	CASSRSAGYNEQFF
NA	TRBV7-3	TRBJ2-5	many	TGTGCCAGCAGCTTAGGGGCGGGGGAGACCCAGTACTTC	CASSLGAGETQYF
TRBD2	TRBV5-1	TRBJ2-3	NA	TGCGCCAGCAGCTTGGGGAGGCGGACTAGCGCAGATACGCAGTATTTT	CASSLGRRTSADTQYF
NA	TRBV6-2/TRBV6-3	TRBJ1-3	few	TGTGCCAGCAGTTACAGGGGACTTACTGGAAACACCATATATTTT	CASSYRGLTGNTIYF
NA	TRBV29-1	TRBJ2-5	few	TGCAGCGTTGAATTTCGAGGGGCCCCTCAAACCCAGTACTTC	CSVEFRGAPQTQYF
NA	TRBV12-3/TRBV12-4	TRBJ1-1	NA	TGTGCCAGCAGTTTAGGAACTGGCGGGCCTGAAGCTTTCTTT	CASSLGTGGPEAFF
TRBD2	TRBV7-8	TRBJ2-3	many	TGTGCCAGCAGCTTATATACTAGCGGGGACGCAGATACGCAGTATTTT	CASSLYTSGDADTQYF
NA	TRBV7-9	TRBJ2-3	many	TGTGCCAGCAGCTTAGCGAGTAGCGTTTTCGGAGATACGCAGTATTTT	CASSLASSVFGDTQYF
NA	TRBV7-2	TRBJ1-2	many	TGTGCCAGCAGCTTAAGACCCACAATCGTCGGCTATGGCTACACCTTC	CASSLRPTIVGYGYTF
TRBD2	TRBV29-1	TRBJ2-7	NA	TGCAGCGCTACTGGGGGGGGGAGACTAGCACGTGAGCAGTACTTC	CSATGGGRLAREQYF
NA	TRBV5-6	TRBJ2-1	NA	TGTGCCAGCAGCTTGGGAGGGCGCGAAGGCAATGAGCAGTTCTTC	CASSLGGREGNEQFF
TRBD2	TRBV7-9	TRBJ2-1	NA	TGTACCAGCAGCTTAGCCAGGACTAGCGGGAGGGCCTACTACAATGAGCAGTTCTTC	CTSSLARTSGRAYYNEQFF
NA	TRBV6-2/TRBV6-3	TRBJ1-6	NA	TGTGCCAGCAGTTACTCCCGGGGTGGGAATTCACCCCTCCACTTT	CASSYSRGGNSPLHF
NA	TRBV5-4	TRBJ1-6	NA	TGTGCCAGCAGCTTGGATTTGGCGGCTAATTCACCCCTCCACTTT	CASSLDLAANSPLHF
NA	TRBV6-2/TRBV6-3	TRBJ2-5	many	TGTGCCAGCAGTTACAAACGGCAAGAGACCCAGTACTTC	CASSYKRQETQYF
NA	TRBV10-3	TRBJ2-3	NA	TGTGCCATCAGTGAAACAAGGAGCACAGATACGCAGTATTTT	CAISETRSTDTQYF
NA	TRBV6-1	TRBJ1-2	NA	TGTGCCAGCAGTCCCACTGTGGATGGCTACACCTTC	CASSPTVDGYTF
NA	TRBV11-2	TRBJ2-7	many	TGTGCCAGCAGCTTCCGGGAAAACGAGCAGTACTTC	CASSFRENEQYF
TRBD1	TRBV20-1	TRBJ1-6	NA	TGCAGTGCCCCGGGACAGGGGTCCCCTTTAGGAAATTCACCCCTCCACTTT	CSAPGQGSPLGNSPLHF
NA	TRBV14	TRBJ2-2	NA	TGTGCCAGCAGCCAGGACAGGAACACCGGGGAGCTGTTTTTT	CASSQDRNTGELFF
NA	TRBV5-5	TRBJ1-4	many	TGTGCCAGCAGCTTGGTGGGCAGAAATGAAAAACTGTTTTTT	CASSLVGRNEKLFF
TRBD1	TRBV2	TRBJ2-5	NA	TGTGCCAGCACCGGGGACAGCCGGGAGACCCAGTACTTC	CASTGDSRETQYF
TRBD1	TRBV7-7	TRBJ2-7	many	TGTGCCGTCGGGGAGGACAGGGGTATTGCCGAGCAGTACTTC	CAVGEDRGIAEQYF
TRBD1	TRBV6-1	TRBJ1-1	few	TGTGCCAGCATCGTACAGGGGGTCGGCACTGAAGCTTTCTTT	CASIVQGVGTEAFF
NA	TRBV28	TRBJ2-1	few	TGTGCCAGCACCGACGAGGGAGGCTCCTACAATGAGCAGTTCTTC	CASTDEGGSYNEQFF
NA	TRBV27	TRBJ2-3	few	TGTGCCAGCGCCCCCGACCGTCTAGAGTCGCAGTATTTT	CASAPDRLESQYF
NA	TRBV11-3	TRBJ1-2	many	TGTGCCAGCAGCTCCGACGCGAACAGGGTTCCTAACTATGGCTACACCTTC	CASSSDANRVPNYGYTF
TRBD2	TRBV20-1	TRBJ2-5	few	TGCAGTGCTAGAGATTACGGGGGGAATCAAGAGACCCAGTACTTC	CSARDYGGNQETQYF
NA	TRBV7-8	TRBJ2-2	many	TGTGCCAGCAGCTCGATTCACACCGGGGAGCTGTTTTTT	CASSSIHTGELFF
TRBD1	TRBV7-9	TRBJ1-4	many	TGTGCCAGCAGCTACGACAGGGGTGTGGGTGAAAAACTGTTTTTT	CASSYDRGVGEKLFF
NA	TRBV6-1	TRBJ2-5	NA	TGTGCCAGCAGTGCCCTGGGGCAGGCTCTCCGGACCCAGTACTTC	CASSALGQALRTQYF